This record covers a single T cell receptor (beta chain). This specimen comes from a study of cytomegalovirus exposure and HLA in healthy donors. V was cut by 11 bases and J by 1 base, with 14 bases left in between. This CDR3 has 13 residues. Germline assignment: CDR1 MDHEN and CDR2 SYDVKM. Both 60 Vbeta primers and 13 Jbeta primers went into the PCR. TCRdb's copy holds only in-frame clones and misses some; the assay was immunoSEQ multiplex PCR. The table has tens of thousands of clones, just under 80% seen once. Input material: PBMCs. The J gene is TRBJ2-5, the V gene TRBV28; TRBD1 is a possible D gene (5 bases). The receptor was isolated from a male donor in good health and CMV-seropositive. The DNA of the CDR3 is TGTGCCGGCTCGTCGACAGCCCAAGAGACCCAGTACTTC. This encodes CAGSSTAQETQYF.